What follows is one T cell receptor beta chain and its context. The data belong to a study of T cell repertoires in cytomegalovirus infection. On the study more broadly: An indication of both CMV infection and matching HLA type came from public TCR beta signatures.

TCRdb re-called the reads through MiXCR, storing one row per CDR3 protein. The table lists around 450,000 distinct CDR3 sequences, approximately 32% of them singletons. V lost 4 bases, J lost 5 bases, and 9 bases lay in between. The CDR3 has 13 amino acids. Germline lookup yields CDR1 SGHRS and CDR2 YFSETQ. The clonotype was recovered from a human donor in good health (CMV status not recorded). Some clones in this sample may be carry-over from other donors' samples. The chain couples TRBV5-1 to TRBJ2-2; D call uncertain. Sequenced input: PBMCs. Here the CDR3 reads CASSHQITGELFF. The CDR3 nucleotides are TGCGCCAGCAGCCACCAGATAACCGGGGAGCTGTTTTTT.